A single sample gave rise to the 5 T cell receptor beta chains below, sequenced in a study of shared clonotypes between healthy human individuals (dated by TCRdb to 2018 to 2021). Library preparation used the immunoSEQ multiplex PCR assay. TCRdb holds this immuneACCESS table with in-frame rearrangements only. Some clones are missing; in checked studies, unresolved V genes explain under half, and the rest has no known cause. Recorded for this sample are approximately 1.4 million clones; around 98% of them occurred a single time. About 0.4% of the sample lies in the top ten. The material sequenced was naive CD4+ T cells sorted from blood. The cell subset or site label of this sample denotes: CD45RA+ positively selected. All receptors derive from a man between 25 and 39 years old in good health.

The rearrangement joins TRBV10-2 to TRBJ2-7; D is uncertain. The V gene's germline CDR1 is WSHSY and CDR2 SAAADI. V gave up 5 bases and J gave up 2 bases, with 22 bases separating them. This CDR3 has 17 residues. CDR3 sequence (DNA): TGCGCCAGCAGTCAAGATTCCGCCAGGCCGAACCCCTACGAGCAGTACTTC. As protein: CASSQDSARPNPYEQYF.

The CDR3 sequence: CASSPRTSDTQYF. DNA for the CDR3: TGTGCCAGCTCACCGAGAACATCAGATACGCAGTATTTT. The chain combines TRBV18 with TRBJ2-3; no clear D. The CDR3 is 13 residues long. V was shortened by 3 bases and J by 4 bases, with 8 bases between the two germline ends. The germline CDR1 and CDR2 sequences are KGHSH and LQKENI.

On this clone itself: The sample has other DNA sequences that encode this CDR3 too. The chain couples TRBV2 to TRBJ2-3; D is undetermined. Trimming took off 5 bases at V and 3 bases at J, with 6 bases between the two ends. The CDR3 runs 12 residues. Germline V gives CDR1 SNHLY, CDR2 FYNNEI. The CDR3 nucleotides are TGTGCCAGCAGTTTTTCGACAGATACGCAGTATTTT. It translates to CASSFSTDTQYF.

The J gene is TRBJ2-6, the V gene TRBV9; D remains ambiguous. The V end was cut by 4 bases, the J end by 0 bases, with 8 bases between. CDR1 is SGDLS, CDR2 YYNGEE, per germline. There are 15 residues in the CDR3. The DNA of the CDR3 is TGTGCCAGCAGCTTTTCCGCCTCTGGGGCCAACGTCCTGACTTTC. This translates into CASSFSASGANVLTF.

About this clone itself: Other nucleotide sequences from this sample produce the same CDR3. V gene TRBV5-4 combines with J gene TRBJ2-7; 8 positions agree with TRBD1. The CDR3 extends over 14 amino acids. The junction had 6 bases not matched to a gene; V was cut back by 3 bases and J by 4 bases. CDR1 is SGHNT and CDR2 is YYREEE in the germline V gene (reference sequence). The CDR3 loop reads CASSSGQGGYEQYF. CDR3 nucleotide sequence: TGTGCCAGCAGCTCCGGACAGGGTGGGTACGAGCAGTACTTC.